The next 14 T cell receptor beta chains were all read from a single sample in a study of CD8+ T cells in alopecia areata. Sequencing used cDNA as its template, made by extracting RNA and reverse transcribing it. The method was immunoSEQ multiplex PCR; TCRdb's version includes in-frame clones alone and lacks a portion of them. Of around 200,000 clones listed, 55% to 70% were seen once; the top ten hold roughly 0.71%. Indicated treatment: oral pan-JAK inhibitor, 5-10 mg twice daily. The sample in question was CD4+ T cells sorted from blood, obtained at week 4, from a patient treated with tofacitinib. These receptors were collected from a human donor with alopecia areata.

The gene calls are TRBV7-3 and TRBJ2-2; D possibly corresponds to TRBD2 (6 bases). The germline V gene has CDR1 SGHTA and CDR2 FQGTGA. CDR3 size: 14 residues. Trimming cost V 3 bases and J 4 bases, with 9 bases left between them. The CDR3 nucleotides are TGTGCCAGCAGCTTCCAGGGACTCACCGGGGAGCTGTTTTTT. This gives the protein CASSFQGLTGELFF.

V gene TRBV9 combines with J gene TRBJ2-3; D gene ambiguous. Germline lookup yields CDR1 SGDLS and CDR2 YYNGEE. V dropped 0 bases and J dropped 2 bases, with 13 bases sitting between them. The CDR3 has 16 residues. CDR3 bases: TGTGCCAGCAGCGTAGTCGCGGCGGAACCCACAGATACGCAGTATTTT. Translating it yields CASSVVAAEPTDTQYF.

The chain has TRBV30 and TRBJ2-1; TRBD1 agrees at 7 bases. J was trimmed by 0 bases and V by 5 bases; bases with no gene match: 7. Per the germline V gene, CDR1 is GTSNPN and CDR2 is SVGIG (reference sequence). This CDR3 comprises 15 residues. CDR3 DNA: TGTGCCTGGGGCCTAGGGGGCAACTCCTACAATGAGCAGTTCTTC. As protein: CAWGLGGNSYNEQFF.

The V call is TRBV10-3, the J call TRBJ2-7; possibly TRBD1 or TRBD2 for D (10 bases each). V lost 6 bases and J lost 3, with 27 bases in between. This CDR3 is built from 18 residues. The germline CDR1 and CDR2 sequences are ENHRY and SYGVKD. In DNA form, the CDR3 reads TGTGCCATCAGGGGACAGGGGCTAACTAGCGGGACCAACTACGAGCAGTACTTC. Its translation is CAIRGQGLTSGTNYEQYF.

The CDR3 coding sequence is TGTGCCACCAGCAGAGGGGACCAGGGAAGAACAGATACGCAGTATTTT. Protein sequence: CATSRGDQGRTDTQYF. The genes are TRBV15 and TRBJ2-3; D tentatively reads TRBD1 or TRBD2 (5 bases each). In germline, CDR1 is LNHNV, CDR2 YYDKDF (reference sequence). Trimming pared 1 base from V and 3 bases from J, leaving 14 bases between. The length of the CDR3 is 16 residues.

The chain has TRBV30 and TRBJ2-1, with D possibly matching TRBD2 (7 bases). The CDR3 extends over 16 amino acids. V was trimmed by 1 base and J by 2 bases, leaving 15 bases between them. Germline V gene sequence: CDR1 GTSNPN, CDR2 SVGIG (reference sequence). The CDR3 DNA follows: TGTGCCTGGAGTGGGGCGGGGGCCCTTCCCTACAATGAGCAGTTCTTC. Translation: CAWSGAGALPYNEQFF. Full variable domain (remainder filled in from reference TRBV30 and TRBJ2-1): SQTIHQWPATLVQPVGSPLSLECTVEGTSNPNLYWYRQAAGRGLQLLFYSVGIGQISSEVPQNLSASRPQDRQFILSSKKLLLSDSGFYLCAWSGAGALPYNEQFFGPGTRLTVL.

The table lists this clone with a few counts. This rearrangement joins TRBV29-1 to TRBJ2-7, with no clear D. Germline-derived CDR1 and CDR2 are SQVTM and ANQGSEA. The CDR3 has 13 amino acids. Trimming removed 4 bases from V and 4 bases from J, with 14 bases in between. The CDR3 protein is CSVVTRTPYEQYF. The CDR3, as DNA: TGCAGCGTTGTAACACGGACCCCGTACGAGCAGTACTTC.

This clone was seen more than once but under ten times. The chain uses TRBV4-1 and TRBJ1-1; maybe TRBD1 (6 bases). The CDR3 is 15 residues long. Trimming left V 2 bases short and J 4 bases short, with 14 bases between. Germline values: CDR1 MGHRA, CDR2 YSYEKL. DNA of the CDR3: TGCGCCAGCAGCCAATCTGGGACACGGGGCACTGAAGCTTTCTTT. This sequence encodes CASSQSGTRGTEAFF.

The rearrangement joins TRBV15 to TRBJ2-2, with a tentative D call TRBD1 (6 bases). Germline CDR1 LNHNV, CDR2 YYDKDF (reference sequence). V was shortened by 0 bases and J by 1 base, with 18 bases between the two germline ends. This CDR3 has 19 residues. Here the CDR3 reads CATSRDYRRDNLNTGELFF. CDR3 in DNA: TGTGCCACCAGCAGAGATTACCGAAGGGACAATTTGAACACCGGGGAGCTGTTTTTT.

The V gene is TRBV10-3, the J gene TRBJ1-1, with 7 positions matching TRBD1. The V gene's germline CDR1 is ENHRY and CDR2 SYGVKD. After removal of 4 bases from V and 3 bases from J, the junction contained 5 bases not matched to a gene. The CDR3 contains 14 residues. Here the CDR3 reads CAISARGEDTEAFF. CDR3 DNA: TGTGCCATCAGTGCCAGGGGGGAGGACACTGAAGCTTTCTTT.

The CDR3 DNA reads TGTGCCAGCAGCTTAAGTGTCAGGGTAAATGAGCAGTTCTTC. Protein product: CASSLSVRVNEQFF. V is TRBV7-3 and J is TRBJ2-1; D perhaps matches TRBD1 (5 bases). The CDR3 extends over 14 amino acids. The V end was cut by 1 base, the J end by 7 bases, with 11 bases between. The germline V gene has CDR1 SGHTA and CDR2 FQGTGA. Full variable domain (rest looked up from reference TRBV7-3 and TRBJ2-1): GAGVSQTPSNKVTEKGKYVELRCDPISGHTALYWYRQSLGQGPEFLIYFQGTGAADDSGLPNDRFFAVRPEGSVSTLKIQRTERGDSAVYLCASSLSVRVNEQFFGPGTRLTVL.

This clone has more than one count but fewer than ten. The chain combines TRBV5-6 with TRBJ1-3; TRBD1 matches 7 bases. The CDR3 contains 15 residues. The V gene end was trimmed by 2 bases and the J gene end by 4 bases; junction bases not matched to a gene: 6. Germline-derived CDR1 and CDR2 are SGHDT and YYEEEE. Written as DNA, the CDR3 is TGTGCCAGCAGCTTTTTCGACAGGGCGGGAAACACCATATATTTT. This sequence encodes CASSFFDRAGNTIYF.

This clone was counted once. The chain couples TRBV30 to TRBJ1-1; no clear D gene. The CDR3 is made up of 11 amino acids. In germline, CDR1 is GTSNPN, CDR2 SVGIG (reference sequence). V dropped 4 bases and J dropped 4 bases, with 7 bases sitting between them. The CDR3 here is CAWTWSTEAFF. CDR3 DNA sequence: TGTGCCTGGACTTGGAGCACTGAAGCTTTCTTT.

The sample holds a few counts of this clone. The chain links TRBV5-5 to TRBJ1-2; perhaps TRBD1 as D (6 bases). The V end lost 5 bases, the J end lost 9 bases, and 14 bases lay between the germline ends. Germline CDR1 reads SGHKS; CDR2 reads YYEKEE (reference sequence). This CDR3 has 12 amino acids. The CDR3 loop reads CASRFQGQSYTF. The CDR3, as DNA: TGTGCCAGCAGATTCCAGGGGCAGAGCTACACCTTC.